This is a list of T cell receptor beta chains from one sample in a study of shared clonotypes between healthy human individuals. Profiling relied on immunoSEQ multiplex PCR, and the TCRdb table lists in-frame clones only, not all of them. Of around 2,000,000 clones in the sample, approximately 94% were seen once. The sample comprised naive CD8+ T cells sorted from blood. These receptors originate from a man aged 18 to 30 in good health. The CDR3 runs from the conserved cysteine through the conserved F or W. Each record gives: J gene, clone size, D gene, V gene, CDR3 DNA, CDR3 protein. A D gene is named only where the DNA matches it firmly. The size field is filled for only some rows; it gives once, few, many or a size class.

j_call: TRBJ2-3
clone_size: .
d_call: TRBD1
v_call: TRBV9
cdr3_nt: TGTGCCAGCAGCGAGGCCGTGGGACAGTTGGTAGACACAGATACGCAGTATTTT
cdr3_aa: CASSEAVGQLVDTDTQYF

j_call: TRBJ1-1
clone_size: .
d_call: .
v_call: TRBV10-2
cdr3_nt: TGCGCCAGCGGGATAATGAACACTGAAGCTTTCTTT
cdr3_aa: CASGIMNTEAFF

j_call: TRBJ2-3
clone_size: .
d_call: .
v_call: TRBV25-1
cdr3_nt: TGTGCCAGCAGTTTAAATCCCGCACTCAGCACAGATACGCAGTATTTT
cdr3_aa: CASSLNPALSTDTQYF

j_call: TRBJ2-7
clone_size: .
d_call: .
v_call: TRBV4-3
cdr3_nt: TGCGCCAGCAGCCAAGATAGTTCACGACAGGCGGAAACCTACGAGCAGTACTTC
cdr3_aa: CASSQDSSRQAETYEQYF

j_call: TRBJ2-7
clone_size: .
d_call: .
v_call: TRBV4-1
cdr3_nt: TGCGCCAGCAGCCAAGCAGGGATTGATTACGAGCAGTACTTC
cdr3_aa: CASSQAGIDYEQYF

j_call: TRBJ2-7
clone_size: .
d_call: TRBD1
v_call: TRBV7-9
cdr3_nt: TGTGCCAGCAGCTCGGGACAGCAAAACTACGAGCAGTACTTC
cdr3_aa: CASSSGQQNYEQYF

j_call: TRBJ1-1
clone_size: .
d_call: TRBD1
v_call: TRBV19
cdr3_nt: TGTGCCAGTCCCCTACCGGGACAGGCAATCGATTACACTGAAGCTTTCTTT
cdr3_aa: CASPLPGQAIDYTEAFF

j_call: TRBJ2-3
clone_size: .
d_call: TRBD2
v_call: TRBV5-1
cdr3_nt: TGCGCCAGCAGCCCCTGGACTAGCCATGTGATCACAGATACGCAGTATTTT
cdr3_aa: CASSPWTSHVITDTQYF

j_call: TRBJ1-5
clone_size: .
d_call: .
v_call: TRBV7-8
cdr3_nt: TGCGCCAGCAGCCAAGGTGGAGGGTTAGCGCCCCAGCATTTT
cdr3_aa: CASSQGGGLAPQHF

j_call: TRBJ2-7
clone_size: .
d_call: .
v_call: TRBV7-9
cdr3_nt: TGTGCCAGCAGCTCGCGCGGGACCTACGAGCAGTACTTC
cdr3_aa: CASSSRGTYEQYF

j_call: TRBJ2-3
clone_size: .
d_call: .
v_call: TRBV6-6
cdr3_nt: TGTGCCAGCAGTTACTCGTTTCCAGATACGCAGTATTTT
cdr3_aa: CASSYSFPDTQYF

j_call: TRBJ2-3
clone_size: .
d_call: TRBD1
v_call: TRBV19
cdr3_nt: TGTGCCAGTAGTCCTCGACAGGGTTCAGATACGCAGTATTTT
cdr3_aa: CASSPRQGSDTQYF

j_call: TRBJ1-1
clone_size: .
d_call: .
v_call: TRBV9
cdr3_nt: TGTGCCAGCAGTGATGAGGGAGGAAAAGCTTTCTTT
cdr3_aa: CASSDEGGKAFF

j_call: TRBJ1-1
clone_size: .
d_call: .
v_call: TRBV27
cdr3_nt: TGTGCCAGCAAGGTTTTGAAGTTCGACACTGAAGCTTTCTTT
cdr3_aa: CASKVLKFDTEAFF

j_call: TRBJ2-2
clone_size: .
d_call: TRBD1
v_call: TRBV28
cdr3_nt: TGTGCCAGCGGGACCCCAAGAGCGACAGGGACCGGGGAGCTGTTTTTT
cdr3_aa: CASGTPRATGTGELFF

j_call: TRBJ1-1
clone_size: .
d_call: .
v_call: TRBV5-1
cdr3_nt: TGCGCCAGCAGCTTTTCAGGGAGTACTGAAGCTTTCTTT
cdr3_aa: CASSFSGSTEAFF

j_call: TRBJ2-5
clone_size: .
d_call: TRBD1
v_call: TRBV19
cdr3_nt: TGTGCCAGTAGCTTGTGGACAGGGGGACACATCGGACAAGAGACCCAGTACTTC
cdr3_aa: CASSLWTGGHIGQETQYF

j_call: TRBJ1-4
clone_size: .
d_call: .
v_call: TRBV2
cdr3_nt: TGTGCCAGCAGTGAAGCCACGGCAGGGCTGATAAATGAAAAACTGTTTTTT
cdr3_aa: CASSEATAGLINEKLFF

j_call: TRBJ2-1
clone_size: .
d_call: .
v_call: TRBV10-1
cdr3_nt: TGCGCCAGCAGTGAGGGCGGGGAAGGGAATGAGCAGTTCTTC
cdr3_aa: CASSEGGEGNEQFF

j_call: TRBJ2-2
clone_size: .
d_call: .
v_call: TRBV30
cdr3_nt: TGTGCCTGGAGTACTACAGCGAGCGGGGAGCTGTTTTTT
cdr3_aa: CAWSTTASGELFF

j_call: TRBJ2-1
clone_size: .
d_call: TRBD2
v_call: TRBV7-8
cdr3_nt: TGTGCCAGCAGCTCTTGGGGGGAGGGGTACAATGAGCAGTTCTTC
cdr3_aa: CASSSWGEGYNEQFF

j_call: TRBJ2-7
clone_size: .
d_call: TRBD1
v_call: TRBV5-6
cdr3_nt: TGTGCCAGCAGAATCGGACAGGGGGCTTACTACGAGCAGTACTTC
cdr3_aa: CASRIGQGAYYEQYF

j_call: TRBJ2-1
clone_size: .
d_call: TRBD2
v_call: TRBV7-8
cdr3_nt: TGTGCCAGCAGCCCGGGACTAGCGGGAGTCCTATCCTACAATGAGCAGTTCTTC
cdr3_aa: CASSPGLAGVLSYNEQFF

j_call: TRBJ1-6
clone_size: .
d_call: .
v_call: TRBV6-5
cdr3_nt: TGTGCCAGCAGTTACAGTGGAAATTCACCCCTCCACTTT
cdr3_aa: CASSYSGNSPLHF

j_call: TRBJ2-5
clone_size: .
d_call: .
v_call: TRBV10-3
cdr3_nt: TGTGCCATCAGTGAGTCGTCCGAGGGTGGAGAGACCCAGTACTTC
cdr3_aa: CAISESSEGGETQYF

j_call: TRBJ1-6
clone_size: .
d_call: TRBD1
v_call: TRBV6-1
cdr3_nt: TGTGCCAGCAGTGTATGGACAGGGGAGGATTCACCCCTCCACTTT
cdr3_aa: CASSVWTGEDSPLHF

j_call: TRBJ2-7
clone_size: .
d_call: .
v_call: TRBV11-2
cdr3_nt: TGTGCCAGCAGCTTAGGGGGGGCAGGCTCAACCTACGAGCAGTACTTC
cdr3_aa: CASSLGGAGSTYEQYF

j_call: TRBJ2-1
clone_size: .
d_call: TRBD2
v_call: TRBV7-6
cdr3_nt: TGTGCCAGCAGCTCCCCAACTAGCGGGAGCTCCTACAATGAGCAGTTCTTC
cdr3_aa: CASSSPTSGSSYNEQFF

j_call: TRBJ2-7
clone_size: .
d_call: TRBD2
v_call: TRBV14
cdr3_nt: TGTGCCAGCAGCCCGGGGGGAGAGCAGTACTTC
cdr3_aa: CASSPGGEQYF

j_call: TRBJ1-6
clone_size: once
d_call: .
v_call: TRBV27
cdr3_nt: TGTGCCAGCAGTTTAATGCTAGGGGTTAATTCACCCCTCCACTTT
cdr3_aa: CASSLMLGVNSPLHF

j_call: TRBJ1-6
clone_size: .
d_call: TRBD1
v_call: TRBV7-9
cdr3_nt: TGTGCCAGCAGCTCAACCGGGGGACAGGTCGCTTGGAATTCACCCCTCCACTTT
cdr3_aa: CASSSTGGQVAWNSPLHF

j_call: TRBJ2-3
clone_size: once
d_call: .
v_call: TRBV7-3
cdr3_nt: TGTGCCAGCAGCTTAACCGTCGACCGACGCACAGATACGCAGTATTTT
cdr3_aa: CASSLTVDRRTDTQYF

j_call: TRBJ1-1
clone_size: .
d_call: TRBD1
v_call: TRBV6-5
cdr3_nt: TGTGCCAGCAGTCGACAGGGGGACACTGAAGCTTTCTTT
cdr3_aa: CASSRQGDTEAFF

j_call: TRBJ1-6
clone_size: .
d_call: TRBD1
v_call: TRBV5-6
cdr3_nt: TGTGCCAGCAGCTTGGAGGGGGCTGGAGGATCACCCCTCCACTTT
cdr3_aa: CASSLEGAGGSPLHF

j_call: TRBJ2-1
clone_size: .
d_call: .
v_call: TRBV7-9
cdr3_nt: TGTGCCAGCAGAATAACCTACGGGGTCAGGGATGAGCAGTTCTTC
cdr3_aa: CASRITYGVRDEQFF

j_call: TRBJ2-6
clone_size: once
d_call: TRBD1
v_call: TRBV27
cdr3_nt: TGTGCCAGCAGTGACAGGGGGCCTGGGGCCAACGTCCTGACTTTC
cdr3_aa: CASSDRGPGANVLTF

j_call: TRBJ1-1
clone_size: .
d_call: .
v_call: TRBV7-8
cdr3_nt: TGTGCCAGCAGCTTAGGTTGGGGCAGCACGAACACTGAAGCTTTCTTT
cdr3_aa: CASSLGWGSTNTEAFF

j_call: TRBJ2-3
clone_size: .
d_call: TRBD2
v_call: TRBV13
cdr3_nt: TGTGCCAGCAGCTTAGGGGCGGGAGTCGGCACAGATACGCAGTATTTT
cdr3_aa: CASSLGAGVGTDTQYF

j_call: TRBJ1-5
clone_size: .
d_call: .
v_call: TRBV7-2
cdr3_nt: TGTGCCAGCAGCTCAAGGGGAACCATCAATCAGCCCCAGCATTTT
cdr3_aa: CASSSRGTINQPQHF

j_call: TRBJ1-6
clone_size: .
d_call: TRBD1
v_call: TRBV4-1
cdr3_nt: TGCGCCAGCAAACTGCAGGGGGAGCAATCACCCCTCCACTTT
cdr3_aa: CASKLQGEQSPLHF

j_call: TRBJ1-2
clone_size: .
d_call: TRBD1
v_call: TRBV28
cdr3_nt: TGTGCCAGCAGTTGGACAGGGGCTCGGTATGGCTACACCTTC
cdr3_aa: CASSWTGARYGYTF

j_call: TRBJ2-5
clone_size: .
d_call: .
v_call: TRBV10-2
cdr3_nt: TGCGCCAGCAGTGAGATGGGGTACCAAGAGACCCAGTACTTC
cdr3_aa: CASSEMGYQETQYF

j_call: TRBJ2-7
clone_size: once
d_call: .
v_call: TRBV14
cdr3_nt: TGTGCCAGCAGCCCATTTCTCTCCTACGAGCAGTACTTC
cdr3_aa: CASSPFLSYEQYF